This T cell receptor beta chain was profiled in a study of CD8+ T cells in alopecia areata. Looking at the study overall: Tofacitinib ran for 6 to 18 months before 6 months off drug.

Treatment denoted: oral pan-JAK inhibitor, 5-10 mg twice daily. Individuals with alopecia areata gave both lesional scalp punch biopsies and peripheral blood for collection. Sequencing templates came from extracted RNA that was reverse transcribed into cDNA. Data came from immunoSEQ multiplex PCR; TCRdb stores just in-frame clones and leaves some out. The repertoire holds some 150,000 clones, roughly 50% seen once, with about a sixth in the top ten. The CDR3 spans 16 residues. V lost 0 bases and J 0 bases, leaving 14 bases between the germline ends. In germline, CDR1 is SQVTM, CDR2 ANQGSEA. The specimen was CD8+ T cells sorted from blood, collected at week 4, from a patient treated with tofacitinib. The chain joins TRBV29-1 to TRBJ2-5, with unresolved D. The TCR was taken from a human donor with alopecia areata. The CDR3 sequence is CSVEDQKQEYQETQYF. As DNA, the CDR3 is TGCAGCGTTGAAGATCAGAAGCAGGAGTACCAAGAGACCCAGTACTTC.